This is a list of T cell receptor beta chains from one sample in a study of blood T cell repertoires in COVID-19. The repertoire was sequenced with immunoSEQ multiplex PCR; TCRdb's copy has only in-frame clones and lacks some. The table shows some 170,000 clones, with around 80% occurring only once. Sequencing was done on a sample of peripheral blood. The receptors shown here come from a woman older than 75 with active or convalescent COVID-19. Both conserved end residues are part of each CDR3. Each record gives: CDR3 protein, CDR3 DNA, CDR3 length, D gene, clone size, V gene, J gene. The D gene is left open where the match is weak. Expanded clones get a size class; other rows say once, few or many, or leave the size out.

CDR3 protein: CASSQDGQGYGYTF
CDR3 DNA: TGTGCCAGCAGCCAAGATGGACAGGGGTATGGCTACACCTTC
CDR3 length: 14
D gene: TRBD1
clone size: NA
V gene: TRBV3-1/TRBV3-2
J gene: TRBJ1-2

CDR3 protein: CASSLPGVYGYTF
CDR3 DNA: TGTGCCAGCAGCTTACCAGGGGTCTATGGCTACACCTTC
CDR3 length: 13
D gene: NA
clone size: NA
V gene: TRBV11-2
J gene: TRBJ1-2

CDR3 protein: CASSLPPSRGLYNEQFF
CDR3 DNA: TGTGCCAGCAGTTTGCCCCCGAGCAGGGGGCTATACAATGAGCAGTTCTTC
CDR3 length: 17
D gene: TRBD1
clone size: NA
V gene: TRBV27
J gene: TRBJ2-1

CDR3 protein: CASVVNLNTEAFF
CDR3 DNA: TGTGCTAGTGTTGTGAACTTGAACACTGAAGCTTTCTTT
CDR3 length: 13
D gene: NA
clone size: NA
V gene: TRBV12-5
J gene: TRBJ1-1

CDR3 protein: CASSLRGIKDTQYF
CDR3 DNA: TGTGCCAGCAGTTTAAGGGGGATAAAGGATACGCAGTATTTT
CDR3 length: 14
D gene: NA
clone size: NA
V gene: TRBV28
J gene: TRBJ2-3

CDR3 protein: CASSWTGSTRDGYTF
CDR3 DNA: TGTGCCAGCAGCTGGACCGGGAGCACAAGGGATGGCTACACCTTC
CDR3 length: 15
D gene: NA
clone size: NA
V gene: TRBV7-9
J gene: TRBJ1-2

CDR3 protein: CASSPQGTGANVLTF
CDR3 DNA: TGTGCCAGCAGCCCTCAGGGGACTGGGGCCAACGTCCTGACTTTC
CDR3 length: 15
D gene: NA
clone size: NA
V gene: TRBV6-2/TRBV6-3
J gene: TRBJ2-6

CDR3 protein: CASSQAILQSNYGYTF
CDR3 DNA: TGTGCCAGCAGTCAAGCCATTTTACAGAGTAACTATGGCTACACCTTC
CDR3 length: 16
D gene: NA
clone size: NA
V gene: TRBV6-1
J gene: TRBJ1-2

CDR3 protein: CASSLDLYDGEGGYTF
CDR3 DNA: TGTGCCAGCAGCTTAGATTTATACGACGGGGAGGGCGGCTACACCTTC
CDR3 length: 16
D gene: NA
clone size: NA
V gene: TRBV11-2
J gene: TRBJ1-2

CDR3 protein: CASSLDRFNSPLHF
CDR3 DNA: TGTGCCAGCAGCCTCGACAGGTTTAATTCACCCCTCCACTTT
CDR3 length: 14
D gene: NA
clone size: NA
V gene: TRBV11-2
J gene: TRBJ1-6

CDR3 protein: CASSAGLAGGQETQYF
CDR3 DNA: TGTGCCAGCAGTGCAGGACTAGCGGGGGGACAGGAGACCCAGTACTTC
CDR3 length: 16
D gene: TRBD2
clone size: NA
V gene: TRBV2
J gene: TRBJ2-5

CDR3 protein: CASSLEKGVAGTSSYEQYF
CDR3 DNA: TGTGCCAGCAGCTTAGAAAAGGGGGTAGCGGGGACTAGCTCCTACGAGCAGTACTTC
CDR3 length: 19
D gene: TRBD2
clone size: once
V gene: TRBV7-2
J gene: TRBJ2-7

CDR3 protein: CASSLAGTGVEAFF
CDR3 DNA: TGTGCCAGCAGTCTCGCCGGGACAGGGGTGGAAGCTTTCTTT
CDR3 length: 14
D gene: TRBD1
clone size: NA
V gene: TRBV27
J gene: TRBJ1-1

CDR3 protein: CASSLKGQPYGYTF
CDR3 DNA: TGTGCCAGCAGTTTAAAAGGACAGCCCTATGGCTACACCTTC
CDR3 length: 14
D gene: NA
clone size: NA
V gene: TRBV27
J gene: TRBJ1-2

CDR3 protein: CASSSDRGNYGYTF
CDR3 DNA: TGTGCCAGCAGCTCCGACAGGGGGAACTATGGCTACACCTTC
CDR3 length: 14
D gene: TRBD1
clone size: NA
V gene: TRBV7-2
J gene: TRBJ1-2

CDR3 protein: CASSESPQGSSYNSPLHF
CDR3 DNA: TGCGCCAGCAGTGAATCCCCGCAGGGAAGCTCCTATAATTCACCCCTCCACTTT
CDR3 length: 18
D gene: NA
clone size: NA
V gene: TRBV10-2
J gene: TRBJ1-6

CDR3 protein: CASSLRASGYTDTQYF
CDR3 DNA: TGTGCCAGCAGTTTGAGGGCTAGCGGGTACACAGATACGCAGTATTTT
CDR3 length: 16
D gene: TRBD2
clone size: NA
V gene: TRBV27
J gene: TRBJ2-3

CDR3 protein: CASRQLAGGQTGELFF
CDR3 DNA: TGTGCCAGCAGGCAACTAGCGGGGGGGCAAACCGGGGAGCTGTTTTTT
CDR3 length: 16
D gene: TRBD2
clone size: NA
V gene: TRBV6-6
J gene: TRBJ2-2

CDR3 protein: CASSLTGGANTGELFF
CDR3 DNA: TGCGCCAGCAGCTTGACCGGGGGGGCGAACACCGGGGAGCTGTTTTTT
CDR3 length: 16
D gene: TRBD2
clone size: NA
V gene: TRBV5-1
J gene: TRBJ2-2

CDR3 protein: CASSYSGGQARGQPQHF
CDR3 DNA: TGTGCCAGCAGTTACTCGGGGGGACAGGCTCGCGGGCAGCCCCAGCATTTT
CDR3 length: 17
D gene: TRBD1
clone size: NA
V gene: TRBV6-2/TRBV6-3
J gene: TRBJ1-5

CDR3 protein: CASRTGQGGSYGYTF
CDR3 DNA: TGTGCCAGCAGAACGGGACAGGGGGGCTCCTATGGCTACACCTTC
CDR3 length: 15
D gene: TRBD1
clone size: once
V gene: TRBV6-6
J gene: TRBJ1-2

CDR3 protein: CASSPIDRGLGSYNSPLHF
CDR3 DNA: TGTGCCAGTAGTCCCATTGACAGGGGACTCGGCTCCTATAATTCACCCCTCCACTTT
CDR3 length: 19
D gene: TRBD1
clone size: few
V gene: TRBV19
J gene: TRBJ1-6

CDR3 protein: CASSLASGIYNEQFF
CDR3 DNA: TGTGCCAGCAGCTTAGCGAGCGGGATCTACAATGAGCAGTTCTTC
CDR3 length: 15
D gene: TRBD2
clone size: NA
V gene: TRBV7-2
J gene: TRBJ2-1

CDR3 protein: CASSRRDRVSGNTIYF
CDR3 DNA: TGTGCCAGCAGTCGCCGGGACAGGGTGTCCGGAAACACCATATATTTT
CDR3 length: 16
D gene: TRBD1
clone size: NA
V gene: TRBV25-1
J gene: TRBJ1-3

CDR3 protein: CASSQELPRVAKNIQYF
CDR3 DNA: TGTGCCAGCAGCCAAGAATTGCCCAGGGTGGCCAAAAACATTCAGTACTTC
CDR3 length: 17
D gene: NA
clone size: NA
V gene: TRBV3-1/TRBV3-2
J gene: TRBJ2-4

CDR3 protein: CASSLANRGRTDTQYF
CDR3 DNA: TGTGCCAGCAGCTTAGCGAACCGGGGGAGAACAGATACGCAGTATTTT
CDR3 length: 16
D gene: NA
clone size: NA
V gene: TRBV11-3
J gene: TRBJ2-3

CDR3 protein: CASSQEEGNSPLHF
CDR3 DNA: TGCGCCAGCAGCCAAGAGGAGGGAAATTCACCCCTCCACTTT
CDR3 length: 14
D gene: NA
clone size: NA
V gene: TRBV4-3
J gene: TRBJ1-6